This T cell receptor beta chain was retrieved from a study of control samples from healthy donors and cancer patients. The V and J ends lost 7 bases and 7 bases, in that order; junction bases with no gene match: 11. Germline CDR1 SGHTA, CDR2 FQGNSA. The CDR3 sequence is 15 residues long. Sequenced by immunoSEQ multiplex PCR; TCRdb stores in-frame clones only, minus some. The table records around 86,000 clones, about 90% of them present only once. This receptor was taken from a woman aged 55-69 years with head and neck cancer. Material for sequencing was PBMCs. The chain joins TRBV7-2 to TRBJ1-4; 8 bases line up with TRBD1. CDR3 nucleotides: TGTGCCAGCACCCAGGGGGCCCAACAGGGTGAAAAACTGTTTTTT. This encodes CASTQGAQQGEKLFF.